This is a list of T cell receptor beta chains from one sample in a study of tumor and adjacent non-tumor tissue in lung cancer. TCRdb re-called the multiplex PCR reads with MiXCR, one entry per CDR3 protein. The data show 75,000 to 80,000 distinct CDR3 sequences, around 85% seen once. The sample comprised lung tumor tissue. All receptors derive from a woman in her 50s with non-small cell lung cancer. The CDR3 runs from the conserved cysteine through the conserved F or W. A D gene is named only where the DNA matches it firmly. The size of a clone is reported for some rows only, either as once, few or many, or as a class for expanded clones.

TRBJ1-3 16 TRBV11-3 - - CASSFGDSHSCNTIYF TGTGCCAGCAGCTTCGGTGACTCCCACTCTTGTAACACCATATATTTT
TRBJ2-1 16 TRBV11-2 - TRBD1 CASSLAGGIGLNEQLF TGCGCCAGCAGCTTAGCAGGGGGTATCGGGCTCAACGAGCAGCTCTTC
TRBJ2-5 13 TRBV12-3/TRBV12-4 - TRBD2 CASSLGGSETQYF TGTGCCAGCAGTTTGGGGGGGTCAGAGACCCAGTACTTC
TRBJ2-1 12 TRBV29-1 - - CSTRISRTKQFF TGCAGCACTCGGATTAGCAGGACCAAGCAGTTCTTC
TRBJ2-1 16 TRBV11-2 - TRBD1 CACNLAGGIGLNEKFF TGTGCCTGCAACTTAGCAGGGGGTATCGGGCTCAATGAGAAGTTCTTC
TRBJ2-1 17 TRBV20-1 - TRBD2 CSARVEVGTRSLNEQFF TGCAGTGCTAGAGTGGAAGTTGGGACTAGGAGTCTCAATGAGCAGTTCTTC
TRBJ2-4 15 TRBV28 - - CASSVESLAKNIQYF TGTGCCAGCAGTGTTGAATCCCTTGCCAAAAACATTCAGTACTTC
TRBJ2-2 15 TRBV12-3/TRBV12-4 - TRBD1 CARSGQGAATGELFF TGTGCCAGGAGTGGACAGGGGGCTGCGACCGGGGAGCTGTTTTTT
TRBJ2-3 17 TRBV4-2 - - CASSQEASTANTDTQYF TGTGCGAGCAGCCAAGAAGCTAGCACGGCCAACACAGATACGCAGTATTTT
TRBJ1-6 14 TRBV6-5 - - CASGLQGANLPLHF TGTGCCAGCGGACTACAGGGTGCCAATTTACCCCTCCACTTT
TRBJ1-5 18 TRBV6-6 - - CASSYSGRERYSNHPHHF TGTGCCAGCAGTTACTCGGGGAGGGAACGATATAGCAATCATCCCCACCATTTT
TRBJ2-5 15 TRBV6-5 once - CTCSYGLIPGETQYF TGTACCTGCAGTTATGGCCTCATCCCGGGAGAGACGCAGTACTTC
TRBJ2-1 16 TRBV11-2 - - CVSSGMILEGDNEQFF TGTGTCAGCAGCGGGATGATACTAGAGGGGGACAATGAGCAGTTCTTC
TRBJ2-1 14 TRBV29-1 - TRBD2 CSDVLAGGDNEQFF TGCAGCGATGTACTAGCGGGAGGAGACAATGAGCAGTTCTTC
TRBJ2-3 13 TRBV11-1 - TRBD1 CTSRGTGVDMQYF TGTACCAGCAGAGGGACAGGGGTGGATATGCAGTATTTT
TRBJ1-4 15 TRBV4-2 - - CASIQVQGAGEKLFF TGTGCCAGCATCCAAGTTCAGGGTGCCGGGGAAAAACTGTTTTTT
TRBJ2-1 12 TRBV10-3 - TRBD2 CASREGYNVKFF TGTGCCTCCAGGGAGGGCTACAATGTGAAGTTCTTC
TRBJ2-6 15 TRBV5-4 - - CASSPGSSGANVPTF TGTGCCAGCAGCCCAGGGAGCTCGGGGGCCAACGTCCCGACTTTC
TRBJ1-1 13 TRBV20-1 - - CSARRPQGTESFF TGCAGTGCTAGGCGACCTCAGGGGACCGAATCTTTCTTT
TRBJ2-3 14 TRBV7-8 - - CAISLLPSSDTQYF TGTGCCATCAGCTTATTACCAAGCTCAGATACGCAGTATTTT
TRBJ2-3 14 TRBV30 many TRBD1 CACQQGTDTDTQYF TGTGCCTGTCAACAGGGGACCGACACAGATACGCAGTATTTT
TRBJ2-7 13 TRBV20-1 - - CSVTRSCLGEQYF TGCAGTGTTACTAGGTCTTGTCTCGGCGAGCAGTACTTT
TRBJ2-1 13 TRBV29-1 - - CSVALRSGGEQSF TGCAGCGTTGCCCTCCGATCGGGCGGTGAGCAGTCCTTC
TRBJ2-2 13 TRBV5-4 - - CVSSAQGSGELFF TGTGTTAGCAGCGCCCAGGGAAGCGGGGAGCTGTTTTTT
TRBJ2-3 17 TRBV18 - - CASSPPKRGQSTDTQYF TGTGCCAGCTCACCACCAAAGAGAGGGCAAAGCACAGATACGCAGTATTTT
TRBJ2-3 17 TRBV7-9 - - CASSPPLGMSNTDTQYF TGTGCCAGCAGCCCACCCCTGGGCATGAGTAACACAGATACGCAGTATTTT
TRBJ2-3 16 TRBV28 - TRBD2 CANSLGTSFSTDKQYF TGTGCCAACAGTCTCGGGACTAGCTTCTCCACAGATAAGCAGTATTTT
TRBJ2-1 15 TRBV6-2/TRBV6-3 - - CAKASVERADNEQFF TGTGCCAAGGCCAGCGTGGAGAGGGCCGACAATGAGCAGTTCTTC
TRBJ2-2 15 TRBV12-3/TRBV12-4 - - CASSGHGTVTGELFF TGTGCCAGCAGTGGACATGGGACTGTGACCGGGGAGCTGTTTTTT
TRBJ2-7 15 TRBV11-2 - TRBD2 CASSPWPSGSYERYF TGCGCCAGCAGCCCTTGGCCTAGCGGTTCCTACGAGCGGTACTTC
TRBJ2-7 13 TRBV10-3 - - CAISGGFYNEQYF TGTGCCATCAGTGGTGGATTCTATAATGAGCAGTACTTC
TRBJ2-5 15 TRBV6-5 once - CTSSYGLAPGETQYF TGTACCAGTAGTTATGGCCTCGCCCCGGGAGAGACCCAGTACTTC